The rows below give T cell receptor beta chains drawn from one sample of a study of blood T cell repertoires in COVID-19. Sequencing used immunoSEQ multiplex PCR; TCRdb keeps in-frame clones, though not all of them. The sample shows roughly 330,000 clones, around 86% of them seen only once. Sequences were obtained from PBMCs or T cells enriched from blood (not recorded which). These receptors all come from a woman between 18 and 29 years old who had recovered from COVID-19. Both conserved end residues are part of each CDR3. A D gene is named only where the DNA matches it firmly.

J gene: TRBJ2-7
D gene: .
V gene: TRBV11-2
CDR3 protein: CASSSSGFYEQYF

J gene: TRBJ1-1
D gene: .
V gene: TRBV4-1
CDR3 protein: CASSQDAPGNMNTEAFF

J gene: TRBJ2-1
D gene: TRBD2
V gene: TRBV19
CDR3 protein: CASSPTSGRANEQFF

J gene: TRBJ2-7
D gene: TRBD1
V gene: TRBV2
CDR3 protein: CASSTGGPYEQYF

J gene: TRBJ2-2
D gene: .
V gene: TRBV19
CDR3 protein: CASSIGGSLPGELFF

J gene: TRBJ2-5
D gene: .
V gene: TRBV2
CDR3 protein: CASSMRGGRETQYF

J gene: TRBJ2-2
D gene: .
V gene: TRBV24-1
CDR3 protein: CATSDQGPGELFF

J gene: TRBJ2-4
D gene: .
V gene: TRBV11-3
CDR3 protein: CASSPGPGDIQYF

J gene: TRBJ2-7
D gene: .
V gene: TRBV9
CDR3 protein: CASSSSRDEQYF

J gene: TRBJ1-1
D gene: .
V gene: TRBV5-4
CDR3 protein: CASSLESEAFF

J gene: TRBJ1-4
D gene: TRBD1
V gene: TRBV6-5
CDR3 protein: CASRSQGWNEKLFF

J gene: TRBJ1-1
D gene: .
V gene: TRBV7-8
CDR3 protein: CASSLAGGRGGHLVTEAFF

J gene: TRBJ2-7
D gene: TRBD1
V gene: TRBV18
CDR3 protein: CASSPGTGQPLGEQYF

J gene: TRBJ1-1
D gene: .
V gene: TRBV18
CDR3 protein: CASSPRQTETEAFF

J gene: TRBJ1-1
D gene: .
V gene: TRBV11-2
CDR3 protein: CASSFESSEAFF

J gene: TRBJ2-1
D gene: .
V gene: TRBV4-2
CDR3 protein: CASSQDELISYNEQFF

J gene: TRBJ1-6
D gene: .
V gene: TRBV18
CDR3 protein: CASSKQDLSPLHF

J gene: TRBJ2-1
D gene: TRBD2
V gene: TRBV30
CDR3 protein: CAWSGGGRTYNEQFF

J gene: TRBJ1-5
D gene: .
V gene: TRBV9
CDR3 protein: CASSGQGNPNQPQHF

J gene: TRBJ2-1
D gene: .
V gene: TRBV19
CDR3 protein: CASSIRDTPYNEQFF